Presented here are 25 T cell receptor beta chains from one specimen sequenced in a study of blood T cell repertoires in COVID-19. Method: immunoSEQ multiplex PCR; TCRdb's copy keeps in-frame clones and lacks some. The data hold more than 250,000 clones, with 84% observed a single time. The sample was peripheral blood. The receptors here all came from a human donor in a cohort sampled during active COVID-19.

This chain uses TRBV12-3 or TRBV12-4 with TRBJ1-2; 7 bases fit TRBD1. After removal of 5 bases from V and 2 bases from J, the junction contained 2 bases not matched to a gene. CDR3 length equals 13 residues. The CDR3 DNA reads TGTGCCAGCAGTGAGGGGGCCAACTATGGCTACACCTTC. Its translation: CASSEGANYGYTF.

The chain carries TRBV14 and TRBJ1-1; 7 nucleotides agree with TRBD1. The CDR3 spans 13 residues. From germline, CDR1 is SGHDN and CDR2 FVKESK. The ends lost 4 bases at V and 5 bases at J; junction bases unmatched: 4. The CDR3 sequence is CASSLDRETEAFF. For the CDR3, the DNA is TGTGCCAGCAGCCTAGACAGGGAAACTGAAGCTTTCTTT.

Only one count was recorded for this clone. The rearrangement links TRBV27 to TRBJ1-1; tentatively, D is TRBD1 (6 bases). This CDR3 region has 13 residues. The germline CDR1 and CDR2 sequences are MNHEY and SMNVEV (reference sequence). The ends were cut back, 5 bases at V and 6 bases at J, with 13 bases in the middle. CDR3 protein: CASSGHRASEAFF. The CDR3 DNA sequence: TGTGCCAGCAGTGGTCACAGGGCGTCTGAAGCTTTCTTT.

The chain has TRBV7-9 and TRBJ2-2, with D maybe TRBD2 (5 bases). Trimming pared 5 bases from V and 10 bases from J, leaving 11 bases between. This CDR3 is built from 12 residues. Germline lookup yields CDR1 SEHNR and CDR2 FQNEAQ (reference sequence). This CDR3 is CASSPDFQELFF. The CDR3 nucleotides are TGTGCCAGCAGCCCGGACTTTCAGGAGCTGTTTTTT.

V is TRBV5-1 and J is TRBJ2-5; 10 nucleotides agree with TRBD2. Germline loops: CDR1 SGHRS, CDR2 YFSETQ. V was clipped by 3 bases and J by 0 bases; unmatched bases: 5. The CDR3 contains 16 residues. This CDR3 is CASSSHSGGYQETQYF. The CDR3 coding sequence is TGCGCCAGCAGCTCCCATAGCGGGGGGTACCAAGAGACCCAGTACTTC.

V is TRBV6-2 or TRBV6-3 and J is TRBJ1-2; 9 bases are shared with TRBD1. This CDR3 has 15 amino acids. Germline-derived CDR1 and CDR2 are MNHEY and SVGEGT. V dropped 4 bases and J dropped 2; count of bases not matched to a gene: 5. The CDR3 DNA sequence: TGTGCCAGCAGTTTCGCGGGACAGGGAAACTATGGCTACACCTTC. Translated, it gives CASSFAGQGNYGYTF.

This chain connects TRBV7-2 to TRBJ2-7, with 9 bases identical to TRBD1. Germline values: CDR1 SGHTA, CDR2 FQGNSA. The trim removed 5 bases at V and 2 bases at J, leaving 4 bases unmatched. This CDR3 spans 14 amino acids. CDR3 nucleotides: TGTGCCAGCAGCCGCGGGACAGGGACCTACGAGCAGTACTTC. This sequence encodes CASSRGTGTYEQYF.

CDR3 region: CASSMGTGRGAKNIQYF. CDR3 coding DNA: TGTGCCAGCAGTATGGGGACAGGGAGGGGAGCCAAAAACATTCAGTACTTC. The chain couples TRBV27 to TRBJ2-4, with TRBD1 matching 9 bases. Unmatched junction bases numbered 8, after V lost 5 bases and J lost 0 bases. The CDR3 is 17 residues long. Germline V lookup: CDR1 MNHEY, CDR2 SMNVEV (reference sequence).

This clone came up a few times. The chain joins TRBV6-5 to TRBJ1-1, with 8 bases fitting TRBD1. Germline CDR1 reads MNHEY; CDR2 reads SVGAGI. V shed 5 bases and J 4 bases; nucleotides not matched to a gene: 3. This CDR3 is 13 amino acids long. DNA for the CDR3: TGTGCCAGCAGTAACAGGGGGGCCACTGAAGCTTTCTTT. Its protein is CASSNRGATEAFF.

This clone appeared once. The chain joins TRBV24-1 to TRBJ2-4; D remains unclear. This CDR3 region has 12 residues. The V end was cut by 4 bases, the J end by 7 bases, with 7 bases between. CDR1 is KGHDR, CDR2 SFDVKD, per germline. The chain's CDR3 is CATSDPLNIQYF. The CDR3 nucleotides read TGTGCCACCAGTGACCCACTGAACATTCAGTACTTC.

The chain is built from TRBV3-1 (or the pseudogene TRBV3-2) and TRBJ2-7; 7 bases agree with TRBD2. CDR1 and CDR2 (germline): LGHDT, YNNKEL (reference sequence). The length of the CDR3 is 17 residues. J was trimmed by 2 bases and V by 5 bases; bases with no gene match: 15. The CDR3 spells CASSKTRRGGHAYEQYF. The CDR3 DNA reads TGTGCCAGCAGCAAGACCCGGCGCGGGGGTCATGCCTACGAGCAGTACTTC.

The genes are TRBV18 and TRBJ1-3, with D perhaps matching TRBD1 (5 bases). CDR1 is KGHSH, CDR2 LQKENI, per germline. The CDR3 runs to 17 residues. Trimming cost V 1 base and J 0 bases, with 13 bases left between them. The CDR3 DNA sequence: TGTGCCAGCTCACCACTAACCGGGGGGAACTCTGGAAACACCATATATTTT. It translates to CASSPLTGGNSGNTIYF. The full variable domain, with the rest looked up from reference TRBV18 and TRBJ1-3, is NAGVMQNPRHLVRRRGQEARLRCSPMKGHSHVYWYRQLPEEGLKFMVYLQKENIIDESGMPKERFSAEFPKEGPSILRIQQVVRGDSAAYFCASSPLTGGNSGNTIYFGEGSWLTVV.

The chain employs TRBV24-1 and TRBJ2-3, with TRBD2 matching 8 bases. With V trimmed by 9 bases and J by 4 bases, 11 bases remained unmatched. The CDR3 runs to 15 residues. Germline CDR1 is KGHDR and CDR2 is SFDVKD. The CDR3 DNA reads TGTGCCACCGGCGCTGCGGGGGGAATGTCAGATACGCAGTATTTT. The encoded protein is CATGAAGGMSDTQYF.

The chain uses TRBV2 and TRBJ1-4; no clear D gene. The CDR3 covers 16 residues. Between the trimmed V and J ends, which lost 4 bases and 4 bases, there was a span of 16 bases. Germline V gene data show CDR1 as SNHLY and CDR2 as FYNNEI. CDR3 nucleotide sequence: TGTGCCAGCAGTGTGGGCAGCCTGACCCGTAATGAAAAACTGTTTTTT. Translating it yields CASSVGSLTRNEKLFF.

The chain carries TRBV7-2 and TRBJ2-5, with a weak D call TRBD1 (5 bases). With 5 bases removed from V and 0 bases from J, the gap between germline ends came to 13 bases. Germline V lookup: CDR1 SGHTA, CDR2 FQGNSA. This CDR3 region has 15 residues. CDR3 nucleotides: TGTGCCAGCAGCACCATGACAGTGTACCAAGAGACCCAGTACTTC. Translating gives CASSTMTVYQETQYF.

The chain links TRBV7-6 to TRBJ2-7, with 12 bases lining up with TRBD2. Germline CDR1 and CDR2: SGHVS and FNYEAQ. V shed 1 base, J shed 3 bases, and the junction held 4 bases outside the gene matches. CDR3 length equals 16 residues. The CDR3 DNA follows: TGTGCCAGCAGCTTAGGGACTAGCGGGACCCTCTACGAGCAGTACTTC. This codes for CASSLGTSGTLYEQYF.

This sequence joins TRBV27 and TRBJ2-6; D is perhaps TRBD2 (5 bases). Germline V lookup: CDR1 MNHEY, CDR2 SMNVEV (reference sequence). The V gene lost 7 bases and the J gene lost 0 bases, with 10 bases spanning the gap. This CDR3 has 15 amino acids. The CDR3 reads CASNPRGSGANVLTF. CDR3 DNA sequence: TGTGCCAGCAATCCCCGGGGCTCTGGGGCCAACGTCCTGACTTTC.

This chain uses TRBV5-1 with TRBJ2-1; TRBD2 agrees at 8 bases. The junction had 5 bases not matched to a gene; V was cut back by 4 bases and J by 2 bases. Germline assignment: CDR1 SGHRS and CDR2 YFSETQ. The CDR3 length is 15 residues. CDR3 coding DNA: TGCGCCAGCAGCGTAGCGGGACAAACCTACAATGAGCAGTTCTTC. Protein product: CASSVAGQTYNEQFF.

This chain's CDR3 is CASSSGGLPPLNEQFF. CDR3 nucleotide sequence: TGTGCCAGCAGCTCTGGGGGACTACCCCCTCTCAATGAGCAGTTCTTC. V usage is TRBV7-9 and J usage is TRBJ2-1; TRBD2 matches at 7 bases. V gave up 4 bases and J gave up 6 bases; unmatched junction bases: 12. CDR3 length equals 16 residues. Germline V gene sequence: CDR1 SEHNR, CDR2 FQNEAQ (reference sequence).

The CDR3 region has the DNA TGTGCCAGCAGCCTGGACGGGACTCCGCCCTACGAGCAGTACTTC. Protein product: CASSLDGTPPYEQYF. The chain combines TRBV9 with TRBJ2-7; tentatively, D is TRBD2 (6 bases). There are 15 residues in the CDR3. V was shortened by 4 bases and J by 2 bases, with 16 bases between the two germline ends. Germline V gene sequence: CDR1 SGDLS, CDR2 YYNGEE.

The V call is TRBV28, the J call TRBJ2-5, with a tentative D call TRBD1 (5 bases). V lost 7 bases and J lost 7, with 16 bases in between. This CDR3 has 13 residues. The germline V gene has CDR1 MDHEN and CDR2 SYDVKM. The CDR3 coding sequence is TGTGCCAGCAACCCCGACAGTGAAGGGACCCAGTACTTC. It translates to CASNPDSEGTQYF.

This chain links TRBV9 with TRBJ2-7, with 7 bases that match TRBD2. V shed 3 bases, J shed 0 bases, and the junction held 3 bases outside the gene matches. Germline CDR1 and CDR2: SGDLS and YYNGEE. The CDR3 contains 14 residues. The DNA of the CDR3 is TGTGCCAGCAGCGCCAGCGGGACCTCCTACGAGCAGTACTTC. Protein sequence: CASSASGTSYEQYF.

This clone was seen a handful of times. The chain has TRBV15 and TRBJ2-1; a possible D gene is TRBD1 (5 bases). CDR1 LNHNV and CDR2 YYDKDF come from the germline V gene (reference sequence). V was shortened by 4 bases and J by 3 bases, with 13 bases between the two germline ends. The CDR3 extends over 15 amino acids. In DNA form, the CDR3 reads TGTGCCACCAGCAAGATGCAGGGCGGCTACAATGAGCAGTTCTTC. Its translation is CATSKMQGGYNEQFF. The whole variable domain, remainder taken from reference TRBV15 and TRBJ2-1, is DAMVIQNPRYQVTQFGKPVTLSCSQTLNHNVMYWYQQKSSQAPKLLFHYYDKDFNNEADTPDNFQSRRPNTSFCFLDIRSPGLGDTAMYLCATSKMQGGYNEQFFGPGTRLTVL.

V gene TRBV18 combines with J gene TRBJ1-4; D is possibly TRBD1 (6 bases). CDR1 is KGHSH and CDR2 is LQKENI in the germline V gene. V shed 5 bases and J shed 0 bases, with 13 bases lying between them. The CDR3 totals 16 residues. The CDR3 region is CASSGGQPSTNEKLFF. Here the CDR3 DNA reads TGTGCCAGCTCAGGTGGACAGCCTTCAACTAATGAAAAACTGTTTTTT.

This chain connects TRBV5-4 to TRBJ2-1; a possible D gene is TRBD2 (6 bases). V shed 6 bases and J shed 10 bases, with 20 bases lying between them. Germline V lookup: CDR1 SGHNT, CDR2 YYREEE (reference sequence). The CDR3 contains 14 residues. CDR3 coding DNA: TGTGCCAGCACCTCGGAGCCGGGGGTGCGGGAGCAGTTCTTC. This gives the protein CASTSEPGVREQFF.